This TCR beta chain was identified during a study of blood T cells in healthy people across ages. Next came a second PCR, run for about 7 to 12 cycles, which used a sample-barcoded 5' primer along with a J-beta primer mix. One entry per CDR3 protein results from TCRdb running MiXCR on the 5' RACE reads. The sample holds 1.5 million to 2 million distinct CDR3 sequences, roughly 52% seen once. The TCR comes from a middle-aged woman in good health. The sequenced sample was blood.

In DNA, the CDR3 is TGCGCCAGCAGCCAAGTCGGTAGCCCGACGCAGTATTTT. It translates to CASSQVGSPTQYF. V and J are TRBV4-3 and TRBJ2-3; D is undetermined. Germline V gives CDR1 LGHNA, CDR2 YSLEER. The CDR3 covers 13 residues. V was cut by 1 base and J by 9 bases, with 11 bases left in between.